This T cell receptor (beta chain) stems from a study of beta chain features in type 1 diabetes. With respect to this clone: A junction boundary mismatches the germline segment, possibly from a read error.

Per the germline V gene, CDR1 is SNHLY and CDR2 is FYNNEI. The CDR3 has 11 residues. Expressed TCRB transcripts were sequenced, since all the RNA that had been isolated was reverse transcribed. The table came from immunoSEQ multiplex PCR; TCRdb's copy has only in-frame clones and leaves some out. The sample holds about 180,000 clones, more than 10% seen once. Sequenced: central memory CD4+ T cells from blood. The TCR originated in a woman younger than 30 in good health. The chain uses TRBV2 and TRBJ2-7, with a weak D call TRBD2 (6 bases). The CDR3: CASTLLGLENF. The CDR3 DNA follows: TGTGCCAGCACCTTGCTGGGACTCGAGAACTTC.